The 24 T cell receptor beta chains below all came from one sample that was sequenced in a study of blood T cell repertoires in COVID-19. Here immunoSEQ multiplex PCR was the method, and the copy in TCRdb shows in-frame clones only, minus some. The sample has 65,000 to 85,000 clones; around nine tenths are singletons. Sequences were obtained from peripheral blood. The receptor source for this set is a human donor in a cohort sampled during active COVID-19.

This clone occurred a few times. The chain links TRBV3-1 (or the pseudogene TRBV3-2) to TRBJ1-2, with D tentatively TRBD1 (6 bases). The V end lost 4 bases, the J end lost 7 bases, and 16 bases lay between the germline ends. Germline-derived CDR1 and CDR2 are LGHDT and YNNKEL (reference sequence). The CDR3 is made up of 14 amino acids. DNA for the CDR3: TGTGCCAGCAGCCCCTCAGAGGGGGTTGGTGGCTACACCTTC. This codes for CASSPSEGVGGYTF.

The chain is built from TRBV7-2 and TRBJ1-6; 7 bases fit TRBD1. The J segment lost 9 bases and the V segment lost 7 bases, leaving 12 bases of the junction unmatched. This CDR3 contains 15 residues. CDR1 SGHTA and CDR2 FQGNSA come from the germline V gene. CDR3 in DNA: TGTGCCAGCACCTCGTATGTAGGGGGCATTTCACCCCTCCACTTT. Amino acids: CASTSYVGGISPLHF. The complete variable domain, with remaining parts taken from reference TRBV7-2 and TRBJ1-6, reads GAGVSQSPSNKVTEKGKDVELRCDPISGHTALYWYRQSLGQGLEFLIYFQGNSAPDKSGLPSDRFSAERTGGSVSTLTIQRTQQEDSAVYLCASTSYVGGISPLHFGNGTRLTVT.

V is TRBV7-8 and J is TRBJ2-3, with TRBD2 identical over 9 bases. The CDR3 contains 17 residues. J gave up 5 bases and V 1 base, and 10 bases lay outside the gene matches. The V gene's germline CDR1 is SGHVS and CDR2 FQNEAQ. CDR3 coding DNA: TGTGCCAGCAGCTTAGTGCGGAGAAGCGGGGGGTTAGATACGCAGTATTTT. This codes for CASSLVRRSGGLDTQYF.

The chain recombines TRBV12-3 or TRBV12-4 with TRBJ2-1; D call uncertain. The CDR3 is 13 amino acids. The germline V and J ends were trimmed by 3 bases and 3 bases, with 6 bases remaining between them. CDR3 loop: CASSLGNYNEQFF. CDR3 DNA sequence: TGTGCCAGCAGTTTGGGCAACTACAATGAGCAGTTCTTC.

The gene calls are TRBV7-8 and TRBJ2-2, with D uncertain. Germline CDR1 is SGHVS and CDR2 is FQNEAQ. Trimming stripped 3 bases from V and 1 base from J, with 6 bases between. This CDR3 is built from 14 residues. This chain's CDR3 is CASSFAGNTGELFF. As DNA, the CDR3 is TGTGCCAGCAGCTTCGCAGGGAACACCGGGGAGCTGTTTTTT.

This chain links TRBV9 with TRBJ2-7; D is perhaps TRBD1 (7 bases). Between the trimmed V and J ends, which lost 0 bases and 4 bases, there was a span of 14 bases. CDR3 length: 15 amino acids. Germline CDR1 SGDLS, CDR2 YYNGEE. The CDR3 coding sequence is TGTGCCAGCAGCGTAGGCGGGGACAGAACTTACGAGCAGTACTTC. Translated: CASSVGGDRTYEQYF. The entire variable domain, with the rest obtained from reference TRBV9 and TRBJ2-7, is as follows: DSGVTQTPKHLITATGQRVTLRCSPRSGDLSVYWYQQSLDQGLQFLIQYYNGEERAKGNILERFSAQQFPDLHSELNLSSLELGDSALYFCASSVGGDRTYEQYFGPGTRLTVT.

The rearrangement links TRBV6-1 to TRBJ1-6; no reliable D call. Looked up from germline, CDR1 is MNHNS and CDR2 is SASEGT. The CDR3 contains 16 residues. V was trimmed by 1 base and J by 0 bases, leaving 7 bases between them. The CDR3 is CASSEGASSYNSPLHF. The CDR3 DNA follows: TGTGCCAGCAGTGAAGGGGCGAGCTCCTATAATTCACCCCTCCACTTT.

This rearrangement joins TRBV6-5 to TRBJ1-1; a possible D gene is TRBD1 (6 bases). The CDR3 runs to 14 residues. CDR1 and CDR2 (germline): MNHEY, SVGAGI. V gave up 6 bases and J gave up 1 base, with 12 bases separating them. For the CDR3, the DNA is TGTGCCAGCAGGACAACAGGGACGAACACTGAAGCTTTCTTT. Translation: CASRTTGTNTEAFF.

The chain has TRBV5-6 and TRBJ2-3, with 7 positions matching TRBD2. The CDR3 has 17 residues. In germline, CDR1 is SGHDT, CDR2 YYEEEE. Germline trimming cut 0 bases from V and 1 base from J; bases unmatched to any gene: 8. In nucleotides, the CDR3 is TGTGCCAGCAGCTTGGCCACGGGGGGTGTCGGCACAGATACGCAGTATTTT. This sequence encodes CASSLATGGVGTDTQYF. Using reference TRBV5-6 and TRBJ2-3 for the parts outside the CDR3, the full variable domain is DAGVTQSPTHLIKTRGQQVTLRCSPKSGHDTVSWYQQALGQGPQFIFQYYEEEERQRGNFPDRFSGHQFPNYSSELNVNALLLGDSALYLCASSLATGGVGTDTQYFGPGTRLTVL.

The chain combines TRBV5-1 with TRBJ2-5, with TRBD1 matching over 10 bases. With V trimmed by 2 bases and J by 5 bases, 9 bases remained unmatched. The length of the CDR3 is 16 residues. Per the germline V gene, CDR1 is SGHRS and CDR2 is YFSETQ. The CDR3 sequence: CASSFIGQGGLETQYF. DNA for the CDR3: TGCGCCAGCAGCTTTATAGGACAGGGGGGTTTGGAGACCCAGTACTTC. The whole variable domain, remainder taken from reference TRBV5-1 and TRBJ2-5, is KAGVTQTPRYLIKTRGQQVTLSCSPISGHRSVSWYQQTPGQGLQFLFEYFSETQRNKGNFPGRFSGRQFSNSRSEMNVSTLELGDSALYLCASSFIGQGGLETQYFGPGTRLLVL.

The rearrangement uses TRBV5-1 and TRBJ2-7; 7 bases match TRBD1. Germline trimming cut 0 bases from V and 5 bases from J; bases unmatched to any gene: 11. The CDR3 extends over 16 amino acids. Germline-derived CDR1 and CDR2 are SGHRS and YFSETQ. The CDR3 coding sequence is TGCGCCAGCAGCTTGGAGGGCAGGGGGAGTATCAACGAGCAGTACTTC. It translates to CASSLEGRGSINEQYF.

This rearrangement joins TRBV6-5 to TRBJ2-1; 7 positions agree with TRBD1. The trim removed 6 bases at V and 3 bases at J, leaving 2 bases unmatched. Germline V gene lookup returns CDR1 MNHEY and CDR2 SVGAGI. The CDR3 has 13 amino acids. Here the CDR3 DNA reads TGTGCCAGCAGAGGGACAGTCTACAATGAGCAGTTCTTC. Encoded protein: CASRGTVYNEQFF.

The gene calls are TRBV4-3 and TRBJ1-6, with 7 bases matching TRBD1. CDR3 length equals 16 residues. From germline, CDR1 is LGHNA and CDR2 YSLEER. V lost 3 bases, J lost 0 bases, and 2 bases stayed unmatched. CDR3 DNA: TGCGCCAGCAGCCAGGGACAGAGCTCCTATAATTCACCCCTCCACTTT. Protein product: CASSQGQSSYNSPLHF.

The chain carries TRBV6-4 and TRBJ1-6; D is ambiguous. The CDR3 totals 20 residues. Trimming cost V 0 bases and J 0 bases, with 18 bases left between them. The germline gives CDR1 MRHNA, CDR2 SNTAGT. CDR3 DNA sequence: TGTGCCAGCAGTGACTCGTCCCCACTTCTCCCAAGCTCCTATAATTCACCCCTCCACTTT. Amino acid sequence: CASSDSSPLLPSSYNSPLHF.

CDR3 protein: CASTAVGGGQETQYF. CDR3 DNA sequence: TGTGCCAGCACCGCCGTAGGCGGGGGGCAAGAGACCCAGTACTTC. J is TRBJ2-5 and V is TRBV27, with 8 positions matching TRBD2. Germline lookup yields CDR1 MNHEY and CDR2 SMNVEV (reference sequence). This CDR3 comprises 15 residues. V lost 7 bases and J lost 2; bases outside the gene matches: 9.

The chain employs TRBV27 and TRBJ1-1; weak D call: TRBD1 (6 bases). CDR3 length equals 14 residues. Trimming stripped 6 bases from V and 0 bases from J, with 11 bases between. Germline CDR1 and CDR2: MNHEY and SMNVEV (reference sequence). The CDR3 spells CASRGHTLNTEAFF. The CDR3 bases are TGTGCCAGCAGGGGACACACTTTGAACACTGAAGCTTTCTTT.

This chain joins TRBV19 and TRBJ2-7; 9 bases fit TRBD1. From germline, CDR1 is LNHDA and CDR2 SQIVND (reference sequence). V shed 2 bases and J 1 base; nucleotides not matched to a gene: 3. This CDR3 spans 15 amino acids. The CDR3 protein is CASSISTGGSYEQYF. DNA for the CDR3: TGTGCCAGTAGTATATCGACAGGGGGTTCCTACGAGCAGTACTTC. Supplemented by reference TRBV19 and TRBJ2-7, the full variable domain reads DGGITQSPKYLFRKEGQNVTLSCEQNLNHDAMYWYRQDPGQGLRLIYYSQIVNDFQKGDIAEGYSVSREKKESFPLTVTSAQKNPTAFYLCASSISTGGSYEQYFGPGTRLTVT.

This chain uses TRBV27 with TRBJ2-3; the D is unclear. Germline V gene sequence: CDR1 MNHEY, CDR2 SMNVEV (reference sequence). V shed 3 bases and J shed 0 bases, with 10 bases lying between them. This CDR3 region has 15 residues. In nucleotides, the CDR3 is TGTGCCAGCAGTTTCGGTTCGCGGAGCACAGATACGCAGTATTTT. The encoded protein is CASSFGSRSTDTQYF.

J is TRBJ2-3 and V is TRBV9; D is unclear. Germline V CDR1 and CDR2: SGDLS, YYNGEE. CDR3 size: 15 residues. V lost 0 bases, J lost 0 bases, and 8 bases lay in between. The DNA for the CDR3 is TGTGCCAGCAGCGTAGTGGGCACAAGCACAGATACGCAGTATTTT. Protein: CASSVVGTSTDTQYF.

The CDR3 DNA is TGCGCCAGCAGCATAATCGGGGGGGATGAGACCCAGTACTTC. This gives the protein CASSIIGGDETQYF. The chain joins TRBV5-1 to TRBJ2-5; 8 positions agree with TRBD2. The J segment lost 5 bases and the V segment lost 4 bases, leaving 7 bases of the junction unmatched. Germline V gene sequence: CDR1 SGHRS, CDR2 YFSETQ. The CDR3 runs 14 residues.

The chain links TRBV2 to TRBJ1-2; D remains unclear. V dropped 9 bases and J dropped 0 bases, with 11 bases sitting between them. Per germline, CDR1 SNHLY and CDR2 FYNNEI. The CDR3 is 13 residues long. The CDR3 DNA follows: TGTGCCAGTATTGACGGAGCTAACTATGGCTACACCTTC. Protein sequence: CASIDGANYGYTF.

The J gene is TRBJ2-4, the V gene TRBV6-5; a weak D match, TRBD1 (6 bases). The germline V gene encodes CDR1 MNHEY and CDR2 SVGAGI. The CDR3 is 15 residues long. V was shortened by 2 bases and J by 0 bases, with 8 bases between the two germline ends. The CDR3 nucleotides read TGTGCCAGCAGTTACGCAGGGGCAGCCAAAAACATTCAGTACTTC. This gives the protein CASSYAGAAKNIQYF.

The chain couples TRBV16 to TRBJ2-3; D may be TRBD2 (6 bases). The CDR3 covers 13 residues. Germline V gene lookup returns CDR1 KGHSY and CDR2 FQNENV. V gave up 2 bases and J gave up 11 bases, with 14 bases separating them. DNA for the CDR3: TGTGCCAGCAGCCAAACTGAGGGACTTATGCAGTATTTT. Translating gives CASSQTEGLMQYF.

The rearrangement uses TRBV7-3 and TRBJ1-5, with D maybe TRBD1 (5 bases). The V end lost 2 bases, the J end lost 0 bases, and 14 bases lay between the germline ends. The CDR3 is 17 amino acids. Per germline, CDR1 SGHTA and CDR2 FQGTGA. The chain's CDR3 is CASSLYEDTYSNQPQHF. The CDR3 DNA is TGTGCCAGCAGCTTATATGAGGACACGTATAGCAATCAGCCCCAGCATTTT.